This T cell receptor beta chain originates from a study of blood T cell repertoires in COVID-19. Study details: T cells, B-cell-depleted T cells, or PBMCs supplied cDNA or gDNA.

Seattle patients were enrolled while actively infected and followed longitudinally. Sequencing used immunoSEQ multiplex PCR; TCRdb keeps in-frame clones, though not all of them. The sample shows 250,000 to 350,000 clones, roughly 84% of them seen only once. Germline V gene data show CDR1 as SQVTM and CDR2 as ANQGSEA. The CDR3 is made up of 16 amino acids. With V trimmed by 3 bases and J by 2 bases, 11 bases remained unmatched. Sequencing was carried out using peripheral blood. The sequence came from a human donor with COVID-19, enrolled during active disease. The donor label of this sample is uncertain. The chain recombines TRBV29-1 with TRBJ2-3, with TRBD2 identical over 7 bases. In DNA, the CDR3 is TGCAGCGTTGAGGGTGGGAGGGCGGAAAACACAGATACGCAGTATTTT. Its protein product is CSVEGGRAENTDTQYF.